This section outlines one T cell receptor beta chain sequence together with its context. The repertoire was sequenced with immunoSEQ multiplex PCR; TCRdb's copy has only in-frame clones and lacks some. The sample gives under 85,000 clones, approximately 95% of which show up once; 8% to 13% is in the top ten. Anyone with autoimmune disease history or systemic immunosuppression was excluded. The sample is drawn from a study of OX40 agonist ivuxolimab in advanced cancers. Across the whole study: Ivuxolimab, which patients received intravenously every 2 weeks, was dosed at 0.01 to 10 mg/kg. There were three patients with partial responses, one having hepatocellular carcinoma and two cutaneous melanoma.

Trimming took 7 bases from V and 0 from J, leaving 16 bases between them. Germline CDR1 is MNHEY and CDR2 is SMNVEV (reference sequence). This CDR3 has 16 residues. Sequencing used CD4+ or CD8+ T cells sorted from blood, obtained in a trial of the OX40 agonist ivuxolimab. The sequence was collected from an adult with an advanced solid tumor such as melanoma, head and neck, liver or kidney cancer. V usage is TRBV27 and J usage is TRBJ1-5, with D unresolved. The CDR3 reads CASTPAAGYSNQPQHF. The CDR3 bases are TGTGCCAGCACCCCCGCCGCAGGATATAGCAATCAGCCCCAGCATTTT.